The 29 T cell receptor beta chains below were found in one sample sequenced in a study of T cells in Graves' hyperthyroidism and ophthalmopathy. The CDR3 regions of TCR beta were amplified from RNA transcripts. HTBI primers drove first-round RT-PCR of the TCR CDR3. Using its own MiXCR run on the multiplex PCR reads, TCRdb lists one record per CDR3 protein. The table shows 210,000 or so distinct CDR3 sequences, with 17% occurring only once. The sequencing sample was made of blood. The receptors were sampled from a man over 45 with Graves' hyperthyroidism.

This clonotype was counted ten times or more. The V gene is TRBV20-1, the J gene TRBJ1-2; D is uncertain. The CDR3 extends over 16 amino acids. V was clipped by 2 bases and J by 0 bases, with 16 bases between them. Germline V gives CDR1 DFQATT, CDR2 SNEGSKA (reference sequence). The CDR3 spells CSARTNPSLANYGYTF. The CDR3 coding sequence is TGCAGTGCTAGAACTAACCCCTCTTTAGCTAACTATGGCTACACCTTC.

This clonotype has at least ten counts. The chain carries TRBV7-2 and TRBJ2-1; TRBD1 might be the D (5 bases). The V end lost 4 bases, the J end lost 4 bases, and 14 bases lay between the germline ends. CDR1 SGHTA and CDR2 FQGNSA come from the germline V gene. The CDR3 is made up of 15 amino acids. The CDR3 DNA reads as TGTGCCAGCAGCTCTCAAAGGGGCACTTACAATGAGCAGTTCTTC. Translated: CASSSQRGTYNEQFF.

This clonotype was counted only a few times. This chain links TRBV20-1 with TRBJ2-1, with 8 bases matching TRBD2. The CDR3 loop spans 18 amino acids. The germline gives CDR1 DFQATT, CDR2 SNEGSKA (reference sequence). Trimming cost V 0 bases and J 0 bases; bases outside gene matches: 10. The CDR3 region is CSARDPELLAASYNEQFF. The CDR3 nucleotides read TGCAGTGCTAGAGATCCCGAACTACTAGCGGCCTCCTACAATGAGCAGTTCTTC.

Only a few counts were recorded for this clonotype. The V call is TRBV14, the J call TRBJ2-4; TRBD2 aligns across 12 bases. With 6 bases clipped from V and 2 bases from J, the junction kept 5 bases outside the gene matches. The germline V gene has CDR1 SGHDN and CDR2 FVKESK. The CDR3 has 16 residues. CDR3 coding DNA: TGTGCCAGCAGTCCGACTAGCGGGAGAACCAAAAACATTCAGTACTTC. Translated, it gives CASSPTSGRTKNIQYF.

A note on this clonotype: This sequence may be a read error, since a much larger clone differs from it by one base. This sequence joins TRBV20-1 and TRBJ1-2, with a tentative D call TRBD1 (6 bases). CDR1 is DFQATT, CDR2 SNEGSKA, per germline (reference sequence). The V end was cut by 5 bases, the J end by 4 bases, with 17 bases between. CDR3 length: 14 amino acids. The CDR3 DNA reads TGCAGTGCTGGAAAAACAGGGATTACCTATGGCTACACCTTC. Protein: CSAGKTGITYGYTF.

In its sample, this clonotype was seen many times. V usage is TRBV5-1 and J usage is TRBJ2-3; a weak D match, TRBD2 (5 bases). The CDR3 spans 14 residues. V was pared by 4 bases and J by 5 bases, with 14 bases between. Germline assignment: CDR1 SGHRS and CDR2 YFSETQ. CDR3 in DNA: TGCGCCAGCAGCCCCAGAGTCGGGGTAGATACGCAGTATTTT. Amino acids: CASSPRVGVDTQYF. Complete variable domain (other parts from reference TRBV5-1 and TRBJ2-3): KAGVTQTPRYLIKTRGQQVTLSCSPISGHRSVSWYQQTPGQGLQFLFEYFSETQRNKGNFPGRFSGRQFSNSRSEMNVSTLELGDSALYLCASSPRVGVDTQYFGPGTRLTVL.

The chain has TRBV28 and TRBJ1-2; TRBD1 matches at 7 bases. Germline CDR1 is MDHEN and CDR2 is SYDVKM. The CDR3 is 16 residues long. V trimming: 3 bases; J trimming: 2 bases; junction bases outside the gene matches: 9. Written as DNA, the CDR3 is TGTGCCAGCAGTTTGAGGGGGCAGGGGGGAAACTATGGCTACACCTTC. Protein: CASSLRGQGGNYGYTF.

This clonotype was recorded at least ten times. The rearrangement joins TRBV28 to TRBJ2-7; 10 bases align to TRBD2. Germline CDR1 is MDHEN and CDR2 is SYDVKM. The J segment lost 3 bases and the V segment lost 4 bases, leaving 9 bases of the junction unmatched. The length of the CDR3 is 16 residues. The CDR3 nucleotides read TGTGCCAGCAGTTCGCCTCTAGCGGGAGTGCTCTACGAGCAGTACTTC. It is translated as CASSSPLAGVLYEQYF.

This clonotype appeared many times. The V gene is TRBV5-1, the J gene TRBJ2-3; TRBD2 agrees at 8 bases. V lost 2 bases, J lost 1 base, and 3 bases stayed unmatched. The CDR3 extends over 15 amino acids. The germline V gene has CDR1 SGHRS and CDR2 YFSETQ. Here the CDR3 DNA reads TGCGCCAGCAGCTTCCAGACTAGCGGCACAGATACGCAGTATTTT. Translation: CASSFQTSGTDTQYF. Full variable domain (rest looked up from reference TRBV5-1 and TRBJ2-3): KAGVTQTPRYLIKTRGQQVTLSCSPISGHRSVSWYQQTPGQGLQFLFEYFSETQRNKGNFPGRFSGRQFSNSRSEMNVSTLELGDSALYLCASSFQTSGTDTQYFGPGTRLTVL.

Ten or more counts support this clonotype. The gene calls are TRBV7-9 and TRBJ2-1, with D perhaps being TRBD1 or TRBD2 (5 bases each). CDR1 SEHNR and CDR2 FQNEAQ come from the germline V gene (reference sequence). V was cut by 5 bases and J by 10 bases, with 12 bases left in between. The CDR3 has 12 amino acids. The CDR3 sequence is CASSQQWDEQFF. DNA of the CDR3: TGTGCCAGCAGCCAGCAGTGGGACGAGCAGTTCTTC.

This clonotype has just a few counts. The chain joins TRBV19 to TRBJ1-1; no clear D. This CDR3 comprises 14 residues. Between the trimmed V and J ends, which lost 5 bases and 0 bases, there was a span of 10 bases. Germline CDR1 reads LNHDA; CDR2 reads SQIVND (reference sequence). CDR3: CASSGQNMNTEAFF. CDR3 DNA sequence: TGTGCCAGTAGTGGGCAGAACATGAACACTGAAGCTTTCTTT.

This clonotype was observed many times. This chain links TRBV5-6 with TRBJ2-7; D is ambiguous. V was shortened by 4 bases and J by 0 bases, with 14 bases between the two germline ends. Germline V gene data show CDR1 as SGHDT and CDR2 as YYEEEE. The CDR3 is made up of 15 amino acids. CDR3 region: CASSLPGSYSYEQYF. Written as DNA, the CDR3 is TGTGCCAGCAGCCTTCCAGGTTCGTACTCCTACGAGCAGTACTTC.

This clonotype was detected many times. The CDR3 region has the DNA TGCGCCAGCAGCGGATCCGGGACGACAGGCTACACCTTC. It specifies CASSGSGTTGYTF. The chain uses TRBV5-1 and TRBJ1-2; D might be TRBD1 (5 bases). Germline CDR1 is SGHRS and CDR2 is YFSETQ. CDR3 length equals 13 residues. Deletions cut 4 bases from V and 8 bases from J, with 15 bases between.

This clonotype was counted many times. The V gene is TRBV5-8, the J gene TRBJ2-5, with TRBD1 matching over 7 bases. The CDR3 is 17 residues long. Germline V gene data show CDR1 as SGHTS and CDR2 as YDEGEE. Unmatched junction bases numbered 13, after V lost 3 bases and J lost 2 bases. This chain's CDR3 is CASSSTGTELGQETQYF. Here the CDR3 DNA reads TGTGCCAGCAGCTCTACCGGGACAGAACTTGGACAAGAGACCCAGTACTTC.

This clonotype was found a few times. The genes are TRBV5-1 and TRBJ1-6; 8 nucleotides match TRBD1. This CDR3 is built from 17 residues. V shed 5 bases, J shed 7 bases, and the junction held 14 bases outside the gene matches. The germline V gene has CDR1 SGHRS and CDR2 YFSETQ. The CDR3 loop is CASSRQGPTRINSPLHF. CDR3 in DNA: TGCGCCAGCAGTCGACAGGGGCCGACGAGAATAAATTCACCCCTCCACTTT.

This clonotype has a single count. The V and J genes are TRBV7-2 and TRBJ1-4; 8 nucleotides agree with TRBD1. The J segment lost 5 bases and the V segment lost 3 bases, leaving 5 bases of the junction unmatched. The germline gives CDR1 SGHTA, CDR2 FQGNSA. The CDR3 is 15 amino acids. The CDR3 sequence is CASSFRTGPNEKLFF. The CDR3 bases are TGTGCCAGCAGCTTTAGGACAGGGCCGAATGAAAAACTGTTTTTT.

The V and J genes are TRBV3-1 and TRBJ2-2, with D possibly being TRBD2 (6 bases). Germline V gives CDR1 LGHDT, CDR2 YNNKEL (reference sequence). The CDR3 runs to 16 residues. V was shortened by 7 bases and J by 4 bases, with 19 bases between the two germline ends. CDR3 loop: CASTPVGGGTTGELFF. Written as DNA, the CDR3 is TGTGCCAGCACGCCTGTGGGTGGCGGGACCACCGGGGAGCTGTTTTTT.

This clonotype was seen more than once but under ten times. V usage is TRBV6-2 or TRBV6-3 and J usage is TRBJ2-7; D is undetermined. The CDR3 length is 13 residues. Trimming shortened V by 6 bases and J by 3 bases, and 12 bases separated the two germline ends. Per germline, CDR1 MNHEY and CDR2 SVGEGT. The CDR3 sequence: CASSPDGLYEQYF. The DNA of the CDR3 is TGTGCCAGCAGCCCCGACGGTCTCTACGAGCAGTACTTC.

This clonotype has a count of ten or more. The chain carries TRBV7-2 and TRBJ1-5; D is perhaps TRBD1 (5 bases). This CDR3 comprises 15 residues. V lost 0 bases and J lost 6, with 12 bases in between. Germline V gene data show CDR1 as SGHTA and CDR2 as FQGNSA. The CDR3 loop reads CASSLAVQGGQPQHF. CDR3 coding DNA: TGTGCCAGCAGCTTAGCGGTCCAGGGTGGTCAGCCCCAGCATTTT.

This clonotype appeared many times. This chain connects TRBV28 to TRBJ2-4, with 9 bases matching TRBD1. The CDR3 is made up of 16 amino acids. V lost 8 bases, J lost 2 bases, and 10 bases stayed unmatched. CDR1 and CDR2 from the germline V gene are MDHEN and SYDVKM. Here the CDR3 reads CASGSPGQGSKNIQYF. The CDR3 bases are TGTGCCAGCGGAAGTCCGGGACAGGGTTCCAAAAACATTCAGTACTTC.

At least ten counts were recorded for this clonotype. The genes are TRBV11-2 and TRBJ2-5, with D possibly matching TRBD2 (8 bases). This CDR3 region has 19 residues. Germline V gene data show CDR1 as SGHAT and CDR2 as FQNNGV. Trimming left V 5 bases short and J 5 bases short, with 30 bases between. CDR3 sequence: CASSPLGGSREGLYETQYF. The CDR3 nucleotides read TGTGCCAGCAGCCCCTTAGGGGGCTCTCGGGAGGGCCTGTACGAGACCCAGTACTTC.

The chain combines TRBV24-1 with TRBJ2-4; no firm D call. CDR1 is KGHDR and CDR2 is SFDVKD in the germline V gene. V dropped 2 bases and J dropped 2 bases, with 3 bases sitting between them. This CDR3 has 13 amino acids. In DNA, the CDR3 is TGTGCCACCAGTGATTGGACCAAAAACATTCAGTACTTC. This encodes CATSDWTKNIQYF.

The sample holds a few counts of this clonotype. The chain combines TRBV7-9 with TRBJ2-3; 12 bases fit TRBD2. CDR1 is SEHNR and CDR2 is FQNEAQ in the germline V gene (reference sequence). CDR3 length equals 16 residues. With 1 base clipped from V and 6 bases from J, the junction kept 5 bases outside the gene matches. The CDR3 sequence: CASSLVLAGGSDTQYF. CDR3 DNA: TGTGCCAGCAGCTTAGTACTAGCGGGAGGATCGGATACGCAGTATTTT.

Comments on this clonotype: A much bigger clone sits one base away, suggesting this may be a read error. The genes are TRBV7-9 and TRBJ2-1; TRBD2 matches at 15 bases. The V gene's germline CDR1 is SEHNR and CDR2 FQNEAQ (reference sequence). The CDR3 loop spans 15 amino acids. With 5 bases clipped from V and 10 bases from J, the junction kept 6 bases outside the gene matches. The CDR3 region has the DNA TGTGCCAGCAGCACATGGACTAGCGGGAGGGACGAGCAGTTCTTC. The encoded protein is CASSTWTSGRDEQFF. Variable domain in full (rest from reference TRBV7-9 and TRBJ2-1): DTGVSQNPRHKITKRGQNVTFRCDPISEHNRLYWYRQTLGQGPEFLTYFQNEAQLEKSRLLSDRFSAERPKGSFSTLEIQRTEQGDSAMYLCASSTWTSGRDEQFFGPGTRLTVL.

The V and J genes are TRBV19 and TRBJ2-1; possibly TRBD2 for D (6 bases). V lost 6 bases to trimming and J lost 9 bases, with 21 bases between them. The germline V gene encodes CDR1 LNHDA and CDR2 SQIVND (reference sequence). CDR3 length: 15 residues. The chain's CDR3 is CASRQRDSTGGEQFF. Here the CDR3 DNA reads TGTGCCAGTAGACAACGGGACTCTACTGGGGGTGAGCAGTTCTTC.

This chain connects TRBV10-3 to TRBJ1-1; 8 positions agree with TRBD1. This CDR3 spans 16 amino acids. Germline CDR1 is ENHRY and CDR2 is SYGVKD. J was trimmed by 1 base and V by 4 bases; bases with no gene match: 8. The CDR3 bases are TGTGCCATCAGTGGGGGGCCCGGACAGGGGAACACTGAAGCTTTCTTT. Translating it yields CAISGGPGQGNTEAFF.

This clonotype was counted at least ten times. The chain recombines TRBV27 with TRBJ2-2; TRBD1 agrees at 10 bases. V dropped 8 bases and J dropped 5; count of bases not matched to a gene: 5. Germline CDR1 reads MNHEY; CDR2 reads SMNVEV (reference sequence). The CDR3 totals 14 residues. DNA of the CDR3: TGTGCCAGCTACCGGACAGGGGGTACCGGGGAGCTGTTTTTT. Its translation: CASYRTGGTGELFF.

This clonotype has a count of ten or more. The chain uses TRBV28 and TRBJ2-5; D is perhaps TRBD2 (5 bases). Germline assignment: CDR1 MDHEN and CDR2 SYDVKM. V lost 3 bases and J 5 bases, leaving 10 bases between the germline ends. CDR3 size: 13 residues. The CDR3 bases are TGTGCCAGCAGTTTGAGGGTCTGGGAGACCCAGTACTTC. Protein product: CASSLRVWETQYF.

As to this clonotype: Since a much larger clone is just one base distant, this may be a read error. The rearrangement uses TRBV18 and TRBJ1-4; 9 bases align to TRBD1. The J segment lost 12 bases and the V segment lost 3 bases, leaving 11 bases of the junction unmatched. CDR1 and CDR2 from the germline V gene are KGHSH and LQKENI. This CDR3 spans 15 amino acids. The CDR3 DNA follows: TGTGCCAGCTCACCCCCCGGGACAGGGCAAGAAGAACTGTTTTTT. This translates into CASSPPGTGQEELFF.